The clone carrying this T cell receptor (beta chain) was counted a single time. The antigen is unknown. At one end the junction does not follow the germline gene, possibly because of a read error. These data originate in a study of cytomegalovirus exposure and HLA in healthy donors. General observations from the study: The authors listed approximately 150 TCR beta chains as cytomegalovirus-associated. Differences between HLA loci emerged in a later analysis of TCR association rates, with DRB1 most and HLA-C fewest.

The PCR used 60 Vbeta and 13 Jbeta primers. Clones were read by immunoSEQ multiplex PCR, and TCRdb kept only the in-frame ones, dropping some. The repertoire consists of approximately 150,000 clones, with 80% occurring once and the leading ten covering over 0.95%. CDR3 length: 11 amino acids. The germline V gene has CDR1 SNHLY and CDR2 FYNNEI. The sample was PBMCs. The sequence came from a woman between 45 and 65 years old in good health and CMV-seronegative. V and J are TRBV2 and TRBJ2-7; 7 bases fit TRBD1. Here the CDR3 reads CASREDGTEDF. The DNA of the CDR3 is TGTGCCAGCCGGGAAGACGGGACAGAGGACTTC.